This TCR beta chain was sequenced for a study of cytomegalovirus exposure and HLA in healthy donors. Study summary: Sequencing of about 179 million T cells in an earlier analysis found some 100 million unique TCR beta sequences.

CDR3 size: 13 residues. Germline CDR1 is MNHNY and CDR2 is SVGAGI (reference sequence). V trimming: 8 bases; J trimming: 8 bases; junction bases outside the gene matches: 11. Amplification used 60 Vbeta primers and 13 Jbeta primers. In the study's own analysis: Counted up in a later analysis, unique TCR beta chains came to about 80 million, with some 9.9 million shared. Method: immunoSEQ multiplex PCR; TCRdb's copy keeps in-frame clones and lacks some. That table supplies the V and J calls and clone size; D and trimming were determined from the DNA. The sample consists of 150,000 to 200,000 clones, around four fifths of them appearing once.

The specimen was PBMCs. The rearrangement joins TRBV6-6 to TRBJ1-2; 7 nucleotides match TRBD1. The clonotype originates from a woman in her twenties or thirties in good health and CMV-seronegative. Here the CDR3 reads CASSGQPALGYTF. The CDR3 DNA follows: TGTGCCAGCTCGGGACAGCCCGCCCTCGGCTACACCTTC.